This T cell receptor beta chain was identified in a study of blood T cell repertoires in COVID-19. Across the study: The United States, Italy and Spain provided the acute and convalescent COVID-19 samples. PBMCs, B-cell-depleted T cells, or T cells provided the cDNA or gDNA that made up the material.

V lost 1 base to trimming and J lost 7 bases; unmatched junction nucleotides: 5. CDR1 is MNHEY and CDR2 is SMNVEV in the germline V gene (reference sequence). This CDR3 spans 15 amino acids. How the authors handled the data: Estimation of nucleated cell counts was performed using reference gene primer amplification. Data came from immunoSEQ multiplex PCR; TCRdb stores just in-frame clones and leaves some out. The V and J calls and clone size come from that table; D and trimming were worked out from the DNA. The table has 110,000 to 150,000 clones, approximately 81% seen once; the top ten hold approximately 8%.

This TCR was recovered from a human donor in a cohort sampled during active COVID-19. Material for sequencing was peripheral blood. The chain couples TRBV27 to TRBJ2-2, with 8 positions matching TRBD2. The CDR3 region is CASSLWTGGVGELFF. CDR3 coding DNA: TGTGCCAGCAGTTTATGGACGGGAGGGGTCGGGGAGCTGTTTTTT.